Presented here are 26 T cell receptor beta chains from one specimen sequenced in a study of shared clonotypes between healthy human individuals. This table comes from immunoSEQ multiplex PCR, and its TCRdb copy is limited to in-frame clones, with some not included. The sample lists some 790,000 clones, around 70% occurring once. The sample consisted of memory CD4+ T cells sorted from blood. The subset is: CD45RA-negative fraction. These receptors were taken from a woman aged 25-40 years in good health.

This clone has a count of ten or more. The chain couples TRBV5-8 to TRBJ1-5; 8 nucleotides align to TRBD1. Looked up from germline, CDR1 is SGHTS and CDR2 is YDEGEE. V lost 4 bases, J lost 4 bases, and 4 bases stayed unmatched. This CDR3 is 14 amino acids long. CDR3 region: CASSHRTGNQPQHF. The CDR3 DNA is TGTGCCAGCAGCCACCGGACAGGGAATCAGCCCCAGCATTTT.

The chain combines TRBV12-5 with TRBJ2-5, with no clear D. Trimming took off 6 bases at V and 5 bases at J, with 10 bases between the two ends. The CDR3 sequence is 12 residues long. Germline V lookup: CDR1 LGHNT, CDR2 FRNRAP. The CDR3 sequence is CASGPERETQYF. DNA of the CDR3: TGTGCTAGTGGCCCAGAAAGGGAGACCCAGTACTTC.

The chain recombines TRBV5-1 with TRBJ2-5; TRBD1 or TRBD2 may be the D gene (5 bases each). The germline V gene has CDR1 SGHRS and CDR2 YFSETQ. The CDR3 has 14 amino acids. Trimming shortened V by 4 bases and J by 4 bases, and 14 bases separated the two germline ends. CDR3: CASSPRSGPETQYF. CDR3 nucleotide sequence: TGCGCCAGCAGCCCTCGGTCGGGACCAGAGACCCAGTACTTC.

This clone was seen a single time. The chain recombines TRBV11-3 with TRBJ2-1, with 7 nucleotides matching TRBD1. CDR3 length: 15 amino acids. The germline V gene has CDR1 SGHNT and CDR2 YENEEA. V shed 3 bases and J 0 bases; nucleotides not matched to a gene: 2. CDR3: CASSFGTVSYNEQFF. CDR3 bases: TGTGCCAGCAGCTTCGGGACAGTCTCCTACAATGAGCAGTTCTTC. The full variable domain, rest sourced from reference TRBV11-3 and TRBJ2-1, is EAGVVQSPRYKIIEKKQPVAFWCNPISGHNTLYWYLQNLGQGPELLIRYENEEAVDDSQLPKDRFSAERLKGVDSTLKIQPAELGDSAVYLCASSFGTVSYNEQFFGPGTRLTVL.

The chain couples TRBV28 to TRBJ2-1; tentative D call: TRBD1 (6 bases). Germline V gene sequence: CDR1 MDHEN, CDR2 SYDVKM. V lost 2 bases, J lost 4 bases, and 12 bases lay in between. CDR3 length: 15 residues. CDR3 nucleotides: TGTGCCAGCAGTTTACGGCTAGGGGGTTACAATGAGCAGTTCTTC. Amino acid sequence: CASSLRLGGYNEQFF.

CDR3 region: CASRGSLRDGQPQHF. The CDR3 nucleotides are TGTGCCAGCCGGGGATCACTCAGGGATGGTCAGCCCCAGCATTTT. The rearrangement joins TRBV2 to TRBJ1-5; D perhaps matches TRBD1 (5 bases). With 8 bases removed from V and 6 bases from J, the gap between germline ends came to 20 bases. Looked up from germline, CDR1 is SNHLY and CDR2 is FYNNEI. This CDR3 is 15 amino acids long. Full variable domain (missing parts from reference TRBV2 and TRBJ1-5): EPEVTQTPSHQVTQMGQEVILRCVPISNHLYFYWYRQILGQKVEFLVSFYNNEISEKSEIFDDQFSVERPDGSNFTLKIRSTKLEDSAMYFCASRGSLRDGQPQHFGDGTRLSIL.

The chain links TRBV2 to TRBJ2-7; TRBD1 matches 10 bases. With V trimmed by 1 base and J by 5 bases, 5 bases remained unmatched. The CDR3 has 15 residues. Germline CDR1 SNHLY, CDR2 FYNNEI. The CDR3 DNA sequence: TGTGCCAGCAGTGAAGAGGGACAGGGGCAACACGAGCAGTACTTC. It specifies CASSEEGQGQHEQYF.

This chain connects TRBV5-1 to TRBJ2-3; possibly TRBD2 for D (6 bases). Germline V gives CDR1 SGHRS, CDR2 YFSETQ. V was trimmed by 7 bases and J by 0 bases, leaving 15 bases between them. This CDR3 has 15 amino acids. CDR3 DNA sequence: TGCGCCAGCCAATTATGGGGGGATAGCACAGATACGCAGTATTTT. This codes for CASQLWGDSTDTQYF.

V usage is TRBV18 and J usage is TRBJ1-2, with D perhaps TRBD1 (5 bases). CDR3 size: 14 residues. Germline CDR1 is KGHSH and CDR2 is LQKENI. Trimming stripped 3 bases from V and 8 bases from J, with 16 bases between. The CDR3 is CASSPENRIWGYTF. As DNA, the CDR3 is TGTGCCAGCTCACCCGAGAACAGGATATGGGGCTACACCTTC.

The chain recombines TRBV7-3 with TRBJ2-7; maybe TRBD1 (5 bases). The germline gives CDR1 SGHTA, CDR2 FQGTGA. The CDR3 has 13 amino acids. V was pared by 5 bases and J by 7 bases, with 15 bases between. The CDR3 loop reads CASSIDREREQYF. As DNA, the CDR3 is TGTGCCAGCAGCATCGACAGAGAACGGGAGCAGTACTTC.

This clone was counted a few times. This chain connects TRBV11-3 to TRBJ1-4; no firm D call. CDR1 and CDR2 from the germline V gene are SGHNT and YENEEA. Trimming cost V 5 bases and J 5 bases, with 18 bases left between them. The CDR3 spans 16 residues. For the CDR3, the DNA is TGTGCCAGCAGCCCCGTTGGCAGGCTCCCAAATGAAAAACTGTTTTTT. Protein sequence: CASSPVGRLPNEKLFF. Filled out from reference TRBV11-3 and TRBJ1-4, the complete variable domain reads EAGVVQSPRYKIIEKKQPVAFWCNPISGHNTLYWYLQNLGQGPELLIRYENEEAVDDSQLPKDRFSAERLKGVDSTLKIQPAELGDSAVYLCASSPVGRLPNEKLFFGSGTQLSVL.

The chain links TRBV2 to TRBJ1-1; D gene uncertain. Germline V gene data show CDR1 as SNHLY and CDR2 as FYNNEI. The length of the CDR3 is 14 residues. V gave up 6 bases and J gave up 3 bases, with 14 bases separating them. As DNA, the CDR3 is TGTGCCAGCAGCGCCATAGTTAGTGACACTGAAGCTTTCTTT. It translates to CASSAIVSDTEAFF.

The rearrangement links TRBV7-2 to TRBJ2-3; TRBD2 aligns across 9 bases. The V gene end was trimmed by 4 bases and the J gene end by 8 bases; junction bases not matched to a gene: 13. This CDR3 comprises 16 residues. The germline V gene has CDR1 SGHTA and CDR2 FQGNSA. CDR3 protein: CASSSGIAGEGGTQYF. Written as DNA, the CDR3 is TGTGCCAGCAGCTCTGGCATAGCGGGAGAGGGGGGTACGCAGTATTTT.

The chain couples TRBV4-1 to TRBJ2-5; D gene ambiguous. The closer fit of TRBJ2-7 to the DNA end suggests the J call may be wrong. Germline CDR1 and CDR2: MGHRA and YSYEKL. CDR3 length: 15 amino acids. CDR3 amino acids: CASSQAASLLYEQYF. CDR3 coding DNA: TGCGCCAGCAGCCAAGCGGCTTCCCTCCTTTACGAGCAGTACTTC.

V is TRBV5-1 and J is TRBJ2-7; TRBD1 aligns across 8 bases. The CDR3 length is 13 residues. Losses at the gene ends were 5 bases for V and 5 bases for J; bases not matched to a gene: 6. Germline CDR1 and CDR2: SGHRS and YFSETQ. The CDR3 bases are TGCGCCAGCAGGAGGACAGGGCAGGACGAGCAGTACTTC. Protein: CASRRTGQDEQYF.

This clone was seen a single time. This sequence joins TRBV7-7 and TRBJ2-5, with a possible D match to TRBD1 (6 bases). Trimming took off 1 base at V and 5 bases at J, with 11 bases between the two ends. Germline CDR1 is SSHAT and CDR2 is FNYEAQ (reference sequence). The CDR3 runs 14 residues. The chain's CDR3 is CASSLGPTGETQYF. The CDR3 DNA reads as TGTGCCAGCAGCTTAGGTCCAACAGGGGAGACCCAGTACTTC.

This chain joins TRBV7-2 and TRBJ2-3; D might be TRBD2 (5 bases). CDR1 and CDR2 from the germline V gene are SGHTA and FQGNSA. V lost 1 base and J 2 bases, leaving 10 bases between the germline ends. This CDR3 has 15 amino acids. The CDR3 is CASSLGARATDTQYF. The CDR3 DNA reads TGTGCCAGCAGCTTAGGGGCGCGGGCCACAGATACGCAGTATTTT.

The J gene is TRBJ1-4, the V gene TRBV30; 7 bases are shared with TRBD1. The CDR3 loop spans 14 amino acids. CDR1 is GTSNPN and CDR2 is SVGIG in the germline V gene (reference sequence). After removal of 3 bases from V and 8 bases from J, the junction contained 9 bases not matched to a gene. The CDR3 DNA follows: TGTGCCTGGAGCGCCAGGGGGGTTAACGAAAAACTGTTTTTT. It specifies CAWSARGVNEKLFF.

At least ten counts were recorded for this clone. The chain uses TRBV7-2 and TRBJ1-1; the match to TRBD1 covers 8 bases. This CDR3 contains 14 residues. Germline CDR1 is SGHTA and CDR2 is FQGNSA. V dropped 5 bases and J dropped 1; count of bases not matched to a gene: 3. CDR3 protein: CASSRGTGNTEAFF. The CDR3 DNA reads TGTGCCAGCAGCCGCGGGACAGGGAACACTGAAGCTTTCTTT.

The genes are TRBV18 and TRBJ1-1; D is unclear. The CDR3 is 14 amino acids. Germline lookup yields CDR1 KGHSH and CDR2 LQKENI. V was clipped by 4 bases and J by 1 base, with 10 bases between them. CDR3 residues: CASSRGSENTEAFF. CDR3 bases: TGTGCCAGCTCACGCGGATCGGAGAACACTGAAGCTTTCTTT.

The genes are TRBV5-6 and TRBJ2-7; 9 nucleotides align to TRBD2. The CDR3 runs 15 residues. Germline values: CDR1 SGHDT, CDR2 YYEEEE. With 0 bases clipped from V and 7 bases from J, the junction kept 8 bases outside the gene matches. CDR3 in DNA: TGTGCCAGCAGCTTGGTACTAGCGGGCTCGTTGGAGCAGTACTTC. Translating it yields CASSLVLAGSLEQYF.

This clone was picked up a small number of times. V and J are TRBV7-2 and TRBJ1-1, with D unresolved. Germline CDR1 is SGHTA and CDR2 is FQGNSA. The CDR3 spans 11 residues. The V and J ends lost 5 bases and 7 bases respectively, with 8 bases between them. The CDR3 DNA follows: TGTGCCAGCAGCCCGTTCCGTGAAGCTTTCTTT. It is translated as CASSPFREAFF.

The chain uses TRBV10-1 and TRBJ2-1; D is uncertain. V gave up 3 bases and J gave up 16 bases, with 22 bases separating them. The CDR3 contains 14 residues. Germline-derived CDR1 and CDR2 are WNHNN and SYGVQD (reference sequence). CDR3 region: CASSENSEWTGVFF. The CDR3 nucleotides read TGCGCCAGCAGTGAAAATTCGGAGTGGACGGGTGTATTCTTC.

V usage is TRBV4-1 and J usage is TRBJ2-7, with D perhaps matching TRBD1 or TRBD2 (5 bases each). Germline CDR1 reads MGHRA; CDR2 reads YSYEKL. The CDR3 is 15 amino acids. Between the trimmed V and J ends, which lost 0 bases and 2 bases, there was a span of 11 bases. CDR3 DNA sequence: TGCGCCAGCAGCCAAGAGTTAACGGGACCCTACGAGCAGTACTTC. This gives the protein CASSQELTGPYEQYF.

The gene calls are TRBV25-1 and TRBJ2-1, with 7 bases lining up with TRBD2. The CDR3 loop spans 17 amino acids. Germline-derived CDR1 and CDR2 are MGHDK and SYGVNS. With 5 bases clipped from V and 4 bases from J, the junction kept 14 bases outside the gene matches. Here the CDR3 reads CASSPAAEEGGYNEQFF. The CDR3 DNA reads TGTGCCAGCAGTCCCGCCGCGGAGGAGGGAGGGTACAATGAGCAGTTCTTC.

A word on this clone: Just one base apart from a much larger clone, this may be a read error. The same CDR3 is also encoded by other DNA sequences in this sample. The chain couples TRBV4-2 to TRBJ2-5; 11 bases align to TRBD2. The CDR3 totals 15 residues. After removal of 4 bases from V and 5 bases from J, the junction contained 6 bases not matched to a gene. Germline V CDR1 and CDR2: LGHNA, YNFKEQ. The CDR3 bases are TGTGCCAGCAGCCTAGCGGGAGGGCCGGGTGAGACCCAGTACTTC. It specifies CASSLAGGPGETQYF.